What follows are 24 T cell receptor beta chains derived from one specimen sequenced in a study of blood T cell repertoires in COVID-19. Clones were sequenced by immunoSEQ multiplex PCR, and TCRdb holds only the in-frame ones, with some missing. The sample records hundreds of thousands of clones, around 86% being singletons. Sequencing input: PBMCs or T cells enriched from blood (not recorded which). These receptors came from a man younger than 35 who had recovered from COVID-19.

The chain links TRBV20-1 to TRBJ2-7; 8 bases are a match to TRBD2. The V segment lost 7 bases and the J segment 3 bases; nucleotides outside the gene matches: 2. This CDR3 comprises 11 residues. CDR1 and CDR2 (germline): DFQATT, SNEGSKA (reference sequence). Here the CDR3 reads CSGTSGYEQYF. In DNA form, the CDR3 reads TGCAGTGGTACTAGCGGCTACGAGCAGTACTTC.

V usage is TRBV1 and J usage is TRBJ2-7; no check of the table's D call, TRBD2, against the DNA was made. TRBV1 is reported as a pseudogene. This CDR3 region has 19 residues. CDR3: CTSSQVRGLAGTPSYEQYF. Here the CDR3 DNA reads TGCACCAGCAGCCAAGTAAGGGGACTAGCGGGCACCCCCTCCTACGAGCAGTACTTC.

V gene TRBV6-1 combines with J gene TRBJ2-2, with 9 positions matching TRBD1. V lost 6 bases to trimming and J lost 3 bases; unmatched junction nucleotides: 11. The germline V gene has CDR1 MNHNS and CDR2 SASEGT. This CDR3 is built from 17 residues. This CDR3 is CASSELTGGFDTGELFF. The CDR3, as DNA: TGTGCCAGCAGCGAACTAACAGGGGGCTTTGACACCGGGGAGCTGTTTTTT.

The chain employs TRBV5-6 and TRBJ1-1; D might be TRBD1 (6 bases). The V gene lost 4 bases and the J gene lost 8 bases, with 15 bases spanning the gap. The CDR3 is made up of 13 amino acids. The V gene's germline CDR1 is SGHDT and CDR2 YYEEEE. The CDR3 here is CASSLERGMEAFF. In DNA, the CDR3 is TGTGCCAGCAGCCTCGAGAGGGGGATGGAAGCTTTCTTT.

This clone has a single count. This chain links TRBV5-1 with TRBJ2-7; the match to TRBD1 covers 11 bases. The CDR3 has 17 residues. The J segment lost 4 bases and the V segment lost 3 bases, leaving 12 bases of the junction unmatched. Per germline, CDR1 SGHRS and CDR2 YFSETQ. CDR3 residues: CASSWTGTGGQGYEQYF. For the CDR3, the DNA is TGCGCCAGCAGCTGGACCGGGACAGGGGGTCAAGGGTACGAGCAGTACTTC.

This clone was seen a handful of times. The chain joins TRBV28 to TRBJ1-1; D unclear. CDR1 is MDHEN and CDR2 is SYDVKM in the germline V gene. CDR3 length: 15 amino acids. Trimming shortened V by 3 bases and J by 1 base, and 12 bases separated the two germline ends. CDR3 amino acids: CASSLAGKGNTEAFF. The CDR3 nucleotides are TGTGCCAGCAGTTTGGCGGGAAAGGGGAACACTGAAGCTTTCTTT.

The chain is built from TRBV27 and TRBJ1-2; D remains ambiguous. Per germline, CDR1 MNHEY and CDR2 SMNVEV (reference sequence). V dropped 6 bases and J dropped 3 bases, with 17 bases sitting between them. The CDR3 is made up of 15 amino acids. CDR3 loop: CASSPYLRNHYGYTF. The CDR3 DNA follows: TGTGCCAGCAGCCCTTATTTGAGGAATCACTATGGCTACACCTTC.

The DNA for the CDR3 is TGTGCCATCAGTGGCCGTCGCGGGAGGGACGACGAGCAGTACTTC. Residues: CAISGRRGRDDEQYF. The chain carries TRBV10-3 and TRBJ2-7, with 9 positions matching TRBD2. Germline V gene sequence: CDR1 ENHRY, CDR2 SYGVKD. This CDR3 region has 15 residues. With 4 bases clipped from V and 5 bases from J, the junction kept 9 bases outside the gene matches.

This chain uses TRBV3-1 (or the pseudogene TRBV3-2) with TRBJ2-7; 8 bases are a match to TRBD2. The CDR3 totals 15 residues. The trim removed 2 bases at V and 7 bases at J, leaving 10 bases unmatched. Germline lookup yields CDR1 LGHDT and CDR2 YNNKEL (reference sequence). The CDR3 region is CASSQRLARVGEQYF. CDR3 sequence (DNA): TGTGCCAGCAGCCAACGACTAGCGCGGGTAGGGGAGCAGTACTTC.

V gene TRBV27 combines with J gene TRBJ2-3; a weak D match, TRBD1 (6 bases). CDR1 and CDR2 from the germline V gene are MNHEY and SMNVEV (reference sequence). Trimming stripped 3 bases from V and 5 bases from J, with 9 bases between. CDR3 length: 13 residues. The chain's CDR3 is CASSFGGGDTQYF. For the CDR3, the DNA is TGTGCCAGCAGTTTTGGGGGCGGAGATACGCAGTATTTT.

J is TRBJ1-2 and V is TRBV29-1, with a weak D call TRBD1 (6 bases). This CDR3 region has 12 residues. The germline V and J ends were trimmed by 0 bases and 8 bases, with 10 bases remaining between them. Germline CDR1 reads SQVTM; CDR2 reads ANQGSEA. The CDR3 loop is CSVEDSGGGYTF. The DNA for the CDR3 is TGCAGCGTTGAAGATTCGGGGGGCGGCTACACCTTC. The full variable domain, in which reference TRBV29-1 and TRBJ1-2 provide the parts outside the CDR3, is SAVISQKPSRDICQRGTSLTIQCQVDSQVTMMFWYRQQPGQSLTLIATANQGSEATYESGFVIDKFPISRPNLTFSTLTVSNMSPEDSSIYLCSVEDSGGGYTFGSGTRLTVV.

V gene TRBV19 combines with J gene TRBJ1-5, with TRBD1 as a possible D gene (6 bases). Germline CDR1 LNHDA, CDR2 SQIVND (reference sequence). Between the trimmed V and J ends, which lost 1 base and 1 base, there was a span of 11 bases. This CDR3 comprises 16 residues. CDR3 in amino acids: CASSIGTAGSNQPQHF. In DNA form, the CDR3 reads TGTGCCAGTAGTATAGGGACAGCCGGAAGCAATCAGCCCCAGCATTTT.

A single count supports this clone. This chain joins TRBV2 and TRBJ2-3, with TRBD2 matching over 13 bases. Germline assignment: CDR1 SNHLY and CDR2 FYNNEI. This CDR3 spans 15 amino acids. Trimming at V came to 6 bases and at J to 5 bases, leaving 5 bases not matched to a gene. The CDR3 loop reads CASRTSGGPGDTQYF. Written as DNA, the CDR3 is TGTGCCAGCAGGACTAGCGGGGGGCCCGGAGATACGCAGTATTTT.

The chain recombines TRBV19 with TRBJ2-7; 9 nucleotides match TRBD2. Per the germline V gene, CDR1 is LNHDA and CDR2 is SQIVND (reference sequence). Losses at the gene ends were 1 base for V and 4 bases for J; bases not matched to a gene: 5. This CDR3 region has 15 residues. CDR3 DNA: TGTGCCAGTAGTATAGGGGGACTAGCTCATTACGAGCAGTACTTC. The encoded protein is CASSIGGLAHYEQYF.

The chain combines TRBV4-1 with TRBJ2-2; TRBD2 matches 9 bases. The germline gives CDR1 MGHRA, CDR2 YSYEKL. J gave up 4 bases and V 4 bases, and 4 bases lay outside the gene matches. This CDR3 is 15 amino acids long. The CDR3 DNA sequence: TGCGCCAGCAGCCGCGCGGGAGGGGTCACCGGGGAGCTGTTTTTT. Amino acids: CASSRAGGVTGELFF.

V usage is TRBV5-8 and J usage is TRBJ1-5; D gene uncertain. V lost 4 bases, J lost 4 bases, and 9 bases lay in between. There are 13 residues in the CDR3. CDR1 is SGHTS and CDR2 is YDEGEE in the germline V gene. The CDR3 bases are TGTGCCAGCAGCCGCGGTTGGAATCAGCCCCAGCATTTT. This sequence encodes CASSRGWNQPQHF. Using reference TRBV5-8 and TRBJ1-5 for the parts outside the CDR3, the full variable domain is EAGVTQSPTHLIKTRGQQATLRCSPISGHTSVYWYQQALGLGLQFLLWYDEGEERNRGNFPPRFSGRQFPNYSSELNVNALELEDSALYLCASSRGWNQPQHFGDGTRLSIL.

This chain links TRBV6-5 with TRBJ1-4, with a possible D match to TRBD1 (6 bases). The ends were cut back, 7 bases at V and 1 base at J, with 13 bases in the middle. The germline gives CDR1 MNHEY, CDR2 SVGAGI. The CDR3 contains 15 residues. The CDR3 DNA reads as TGTGCCAGCAAGGGGGGGTTGGGAACTAATGAAAAACTGTTTTTT. Its translation is CASKGGLGTNEKLFF.

V and J are TRBV18 and TRBJ1-5, with D perhaps TRBD1 (6 bases). Germline CDR1 and CDR2: KGHSH and LQKENI. The V and J ends lost 6 bases and 2 bases respectively, with 14 bases between them. The CDR3 is 15 amino acids. Here the CDR3 reads CASSRTGFGNQPQHF. The CDR3 DNA sequence: TGTGCCAGCTCTCGCACAGGGTTTGGCAATCAGCCCCAGCATTTT.

V gene TRBV2 combines with J gene TRBJ1-1; TRBD1 aligns across 8 bases. J was trimmed by 1 base and V by 1 base; bases with no gene match: 2. Germline CDR1 SNHLY, CDR2 FYNNEI. The CDR3 contains 15 residues. DNA of the CDR3: TGTGCCAGCAGTGAAGGAGGACAGGGGAACACTGAAGCTTTCTTT. This encodes CASSEGGQGNTEAFF.

The chain employs TRBV27 and TRBJ2-3; the D gene is possibly TRBD1 (6 bases). CDR3 length: 13 residues. Germline V gene data show CDR1 as MNHEY and CDR2 as SMNVEV (reference sequence). The V end lost 4 bases, the J end lost 6 bases, and 11 bases lay between the germline ends. As DNA, the CDR3 is TGTGCCAGCAGTTACAGGGCAACGGATACGCAGTATTTT. This gives the protein CASSYRATDTQYF.

By sample share, this clone is hyperexpanded. The chain is built from TRBV2 and TRBJ2-7; the match to TRBD2 covers 12 bases. The CDR3 is 16 amino acids. Germline V gene sequence: CDR1 SNHLY, CDR2 FYNNEI. The junction had 6 bases not matched to a gene; V was cut back by 2 bases and J by 4 bases. In DNA form, the CDR3 reads TGTGCCAGCAGTGAAATTCCTAGCGGGAGGGTTTACGAGCAGTACTTC. It codes for CASSEIPSGRVYEQYF.

The rearrangement joins TRBV19 to TRBJ2-5, with D maybe TRBD1 (5 bases). There are 13 residues in the CDR3. The germline V gene has CDR1 LNHDA and CDR2 SQIVND (reference sequence). Between the trimmed V and J ends, which lost 2 bases and 8 bases, there was a span of 12 bases. In DNA, the CDR3 is TGTGCCAGTAGTATATTAGGGGTGGGAACCCAGTACTTC. Translation: CASSILGVGTQYF.

The V call is TRBV28, the J call TRBJ1-5, with unresolved D. This CDR3 has 14 residues. Trimming removed 7 bases from V and 10 bases from J, with 20 bases in between. CDR1 MDHEN and CDR2 SYDVKM come from the germline V gene. CDR3 DNA: TGTGCCAGCACCGAAAGCAGGATCTTTGGACCCCAGCATTTT. Translation: CASTESRIFGPQHF.

A single count supports this clone. The chain links TRBV19 to TRBJ2-3, with 11 positions matching TRBD2. This CDR3 has 14 amino acids. Losses at the gene ends were 7 bases for V and 6 bases for J; bases not matched to a gene: 6. The germline V gene encodes CDR1 LNHDA and CDR2 SQIVND (reference sequence). CDR3 loop: CASNDLAGGDTQYF. The CDR3 region has the DNA TGTGCCAGTAATGATTTAGCGGGGGGGGATACGCAGTATTTT.